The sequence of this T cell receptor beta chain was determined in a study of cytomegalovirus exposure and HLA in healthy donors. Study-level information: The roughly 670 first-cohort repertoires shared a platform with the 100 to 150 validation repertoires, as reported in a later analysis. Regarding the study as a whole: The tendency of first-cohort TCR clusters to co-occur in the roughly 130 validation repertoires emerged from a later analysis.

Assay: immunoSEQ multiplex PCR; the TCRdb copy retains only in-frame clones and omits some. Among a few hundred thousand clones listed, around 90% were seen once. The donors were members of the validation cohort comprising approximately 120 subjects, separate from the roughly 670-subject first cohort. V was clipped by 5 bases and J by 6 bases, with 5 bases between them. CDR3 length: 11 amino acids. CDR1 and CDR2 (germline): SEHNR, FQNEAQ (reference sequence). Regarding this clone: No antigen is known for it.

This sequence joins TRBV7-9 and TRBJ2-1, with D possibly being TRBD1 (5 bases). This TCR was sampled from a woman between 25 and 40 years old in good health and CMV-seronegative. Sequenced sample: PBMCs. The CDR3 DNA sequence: TGTGCCAGCAGCGGGGCCAATGAGCAGTTCTTC. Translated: CASSGANEQFF.